This TCR beta chain was recorded in a study of blood T cell repertoires in COVID-19. In regard to this clone: Other DNA sequences in this specimen translate into the identical CDR3.

Trimming cost V 2 bases and J 7 bases; bases outside gene matches: 2. This CDR3 comprises 15 residues. The germline V gene encodes CDR1 SGHAT and CDR2 FQNNGV. The data were produced by immunoSEQ multiplex PCR, yet TCRdb's version contains in-frame clones alone and is incomplete. The table has about 190,000 clones, about nine tenths seen once. The sample was peripheral blood. The V call is TRBV11-2, the J call TRBJ2-1, with 13 bases matching TRBD2. The receptor's source is a man in his forties or fifties with acute or convalescent COVID-19. CDR3 sequence reads: CASSLRTSGGNEQFF. Here the CDR3 DNA reads TGTGCCAGCAGCTTAAGGACTAGCGGGGGAAATGAGCAGTTCTTC.